This TCR beta chain was documented in a study of blood T cell repertoires in COVID-19. Study-level information: Acute-phase and convalescent COVID-19 samples originated in the United States, Italy and Spain. PBMCs, B-cell-depleted T cells, or T cells were the source of the cDNA or gDNA that made up the material.

Across about 22 US areas, participants ranged in age from about 18 to 90 years. Some clones are missing from TCRdb's copy, which holds only in-frame ones; the method was immunoSEQ multiplex PCR. Seen here are about 250,000 clones, about nine tenths observed once, and the top ten hold under 6.5%. The specimen was PBMCs or T cells enriched from blood (not recorded which). This receptor was obtained from a woman between 25 and 40 years old with acute COVID-19.

DNA for the CDR3: TGTGCCAGCCCCCTAAGAGGGCAGCCTCTTGAAGCTTTCTTT. Its protein is CASPLRGQPLEAFF. This sequence joins TRBV2 and TRBJ1-1, with D unclear. There are 14 residues in the CDR3. V was clipped by 8 bases and J by 7 bases, with 20 bases between them. Germline V gene lookup returns CDR1 SNHLY and CDR2 FYNNEI.